A selection of T cell receptor beta chains follows, all from one sample in a study of T cell repertoires in cytomegalovirus infection. TCRdb reprocessed the reads with MiXCR, giving one entry per CDR3 protein. This sample has 76,000 or so distinct CDR3 sequences, with less than 4.5% found just once. Sequenced material: PBMCs. The receptors shown here come from a human donor in good health (CMV status not recorded). Some clones in this sample may be carry-over from other donors' samples. Each CDR3 is given with its conserved first and last residue. Fields, in order: J gene, clone size, D gene, V gene, CDR3 DNA, CDR3 protein. D genes are given only for firm matches. Each size is how often the clone was seen (once, few, many) or a class if it is expanded.

>TRBJ1-5|many|NA|TRBV7-7
TGTGCTAGCAGCTTAGAGAGGGCAAGGAATCAGCCCCAGCATTTT
CASSLERARNQPQHF
>TRBJ1-2|many|NA|TRBV7-2
TGTGCCAGCAGCTTAGAGACTCGGGGGGCGCGAGGCTACACCTTC
CASSLETRGARGYTF
>TRBJ1-5|many|TRBD1|TRBV2
TGTGCCAGCAGTGAGGACAGGGGTGAGAGCAATCAGCCCCAGCATTTT
CASSEDRGESNQPQHF
>TRBJ2-3|many|TRBD1|TRBV30
TGTGCTTACCCACAGGGGGATACGCAGTATTTT
CAYPQGDTQYF
>TRBJ1-1|many|NA|TRBV12-3/TRBV12-4
TGTGCCAGCAGTTTAGCTATGTTAGACAGCATGAACACTGAAGCTTTCTTT
CASSLAMLDSMNTEAFF
>TRBJ2-1|many|TRBD2|TRBV5-1
TGCGCCAGCAGCCCGGGGGGGCTCAACTACAATGAGCAGTTCTTC
CASSPGGLNYNEQFF
>TRBJ1-5|many|NA|TRBV7-2
TGTGCCAGCAGCTTAGGGGGAGGTCAGCCCCAGCATTTT
CASSLGGGQPQHF
>TRBJ2-5|many|TRBD2|TRBV20-1
TGCAGTGCTAGTCATGGTACTAGCGGGGGGCAAGAGACCCAGTACTTC
CSASHGTSGGQETQYF
>TRBJ2-2|many|NA|TRBV6-6
TGTGCCAGCGGTCGAGGAAGCGGGGAGCTGTTTTTT
CASGRGSGELFF
>TRBJ2-6|many|TRBD1|TRBV12-3/TRBV12-4
TGTGCCAGCAGTTCAGTACTTAAAGGGGACAGCCCGGACCTGAACTCTGGGGCCAACGTCCTGACTTTC
CASSSVLKGDSPDLNSGANVLTF
>TRBJ1-1|many|NA|TRBV6-2/TRBV6-3
TGTGCCAGCAGTTACTCCCTCGGACAGCGACAAATTGGCACTGAAGCTTTCTTT
CASSYSLGQRQIGTEAFF
>TRBJ2-7|many|NA|TRBV3-1
TGTGCCAGCAGCCAAGTCGTCCCGGCGAGCTCCTACGAGCAGTACTTC
CASSQVVPASSYEQYF
>TRBJ2-3|many|TRBD2|TRBV27
TGTGCCAGCAGTTTAACTAGCGGTGGCACAGATACGCAGTATTTT
CASSLTSGGTDTQYF
>TRBJ2-3|many|NA|TRBV28
TGTGCCAGCAGTTCCCACCGCCTGGCAGATACGCAGTATTTT
CASSSHRLADTQYF
>TRBJ2-7|many|NA|TRBV7-9
TGTGCCAGCAGCTCCTTGGACGAGCAGTACTTC
CASSSLDEQYF